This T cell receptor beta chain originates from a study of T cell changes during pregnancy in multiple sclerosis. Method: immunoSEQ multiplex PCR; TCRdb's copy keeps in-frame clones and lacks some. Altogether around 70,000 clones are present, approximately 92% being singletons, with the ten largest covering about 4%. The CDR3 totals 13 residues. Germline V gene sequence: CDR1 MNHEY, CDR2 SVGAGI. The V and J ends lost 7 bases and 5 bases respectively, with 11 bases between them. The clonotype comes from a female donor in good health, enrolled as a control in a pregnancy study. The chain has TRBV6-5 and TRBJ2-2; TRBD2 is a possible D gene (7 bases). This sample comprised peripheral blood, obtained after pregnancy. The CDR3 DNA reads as TGTGCCAGCATAGGGGGGGGAACCGGGGAGCTGTTTTTT. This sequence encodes CASIGGGTGELFF.